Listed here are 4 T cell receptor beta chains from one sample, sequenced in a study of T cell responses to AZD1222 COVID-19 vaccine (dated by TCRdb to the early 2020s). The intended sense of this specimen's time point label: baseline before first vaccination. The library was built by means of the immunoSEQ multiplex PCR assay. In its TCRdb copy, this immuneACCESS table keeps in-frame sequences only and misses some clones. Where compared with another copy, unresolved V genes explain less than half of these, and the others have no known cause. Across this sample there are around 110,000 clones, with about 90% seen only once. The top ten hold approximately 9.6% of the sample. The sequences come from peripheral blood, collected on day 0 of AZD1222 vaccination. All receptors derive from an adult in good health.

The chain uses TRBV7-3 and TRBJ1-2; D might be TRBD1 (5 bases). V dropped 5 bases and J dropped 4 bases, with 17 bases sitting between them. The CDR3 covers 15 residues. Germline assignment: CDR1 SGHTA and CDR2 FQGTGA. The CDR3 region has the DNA TGTGCCAGCAGCCCAAGTCCAAGACAGACCTATGGCTACACCTTC. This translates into CASSPSPRQTYGYTF.

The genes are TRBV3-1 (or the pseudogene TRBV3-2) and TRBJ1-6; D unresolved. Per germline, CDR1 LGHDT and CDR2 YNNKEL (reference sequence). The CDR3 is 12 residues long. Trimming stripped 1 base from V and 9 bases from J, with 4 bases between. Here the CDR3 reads CASSQVSSPLHF. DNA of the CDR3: TGTGCCAGCAGCCAAGTCAGTTCACCCCTCCACTTT.

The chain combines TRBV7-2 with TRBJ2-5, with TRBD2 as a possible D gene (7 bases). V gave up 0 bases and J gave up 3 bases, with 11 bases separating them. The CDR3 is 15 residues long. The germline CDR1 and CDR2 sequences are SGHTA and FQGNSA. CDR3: CASSLASGGKETQYF. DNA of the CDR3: TGTGCCAGCAGCTTAGCATCGGGGGGCAAAGAGACCCAGTACTTC.

The CDR3 region is CATSRDRAYNEQFF. CDR3 nucleotide sequence: TGTGCCACCTCCCGGGACAGGGCCTACAATGAGCAGTTCTTC. This rearrangement joins TRBV5-4 to TRBJ2-1; 9 bases fit TRBD1. V lost 9 bases, J lost 2 bases, and 6 bases stayed unmatched. The CDR3 sequence is 14 residues long. Germline values: CDR1 SGHNT, CDR2 YYREEE (reference sequence).